This T cell receptor (beta chain) stems from a study of T cell responses to AZD1222 COVID-19 vaccine. Study-wide context: Pooled in the analysis were second doses at about 4 or about 12 weeks. General study findings and limits: Spike-specific TCR breadth and depth rose after two AZD1222 doses.

The germline CDR1 and CDR2 sequences are MNHEY and SVGAGI. The CDR3 is 15 residues long. Trimming removed 6 bases from V and 7 bases from J, with 16 bases in between. Some clones are missing from TCRdb's copy, which holds only in-frame ones; the method was immunoSEQ multiplex PCR. Among 150,000 to 200,000 clones listed, approximately 95% were seen once. Comments on this clone: Its matching antigen is unknown.

The J gene is TRBJ1-6, the V gene TRBV6-5; a weak D match, TRBD1 (5 bases). The receptor was isolated from an adult in good health. Sequenced here: peripheral blood, sampled on day 0 of AZD1222 vaccination. The CDR3 bases are TGTGCCAGCAGAATCCTCCCGAGGGGAAATTCACCCCTCCACTTT. Its protein is CASRILPRGNSPLHF.